This TCR beta chain was captured by sequencing in a study of Tregs in tolerant kidney transplant recipients. Clones were read by immunoSEQ multiplex PCR, and TCRdb kept only the in-frame ones, dropping some. The profile shows some 50,000 clones, 89% of them singletons. Recipients received nonmyeloablative bone marrow transplants from related graft donors, with transient mixed chimerism. Unstimulated regulatory T cells (CD4+CD25+CD127-), CD4+CD25- non-regulatory cells, CD4 and CD8 cells were FACS-sorted from thawed PBMCs. This receptor was taken from a human patient who received a combined kidney and bone marrow transplant. The graft donor may be the source of some T cells. Specimen: CD8+ T cells from blood (PBMCs), collected 12 months after the transplant.

In nucleotides, the CDR3 is TGTGCCAGCAGTTATACTAGCGGGGGTGGGAATGAGCAGTTCTTC. This translates into CASSYTSGGGNEQFF. The chain combines TRBV6-5 with TRBJ2-1; 11 nucleotides match TRBD2. Germline loops: CDR1 MNHEY, CDR2 SVGAGI. J was trimmed by 7 bases and V by 3 bases; bases with no gene match: 5. This CDR3 is 15 amino acids long.